The sequence of this T cell receptor (beta chain) was determined in a study of shared clonotypes between healthy human individuals. The CDR3 extends over 12 amino acids. With 4 bases removed from V and 9 bases from J, the gap between germline ends came to 10 bases. CDR1 and CDR2 (germline): LNHDA, SQIVND (reference sequence). Sequencing was performed with immunoSEQ multiplex PCR; in TCRdb, only in-frame clones are kept and a portion is missing. The sample carries 730,000 or so clones, around 72% recorded once. The chain links TRBV19 to TRBJ1-5; D gene uncertain. This TCR was recovered from a woman younger than 45 in good health. Source material: memory CD4+ T cells sorted from blood. Subset denoted: CD45RA-negative fraction. The DNA for the CDR3 is TGTGCCAGTAGTAAGCGTGAGGGGCCCCAGCATTTT. Its translation is CASSKREGPQHF.